The next 21 T cell receptor beta chains were all read from a single sample in a study of lymphopenia after photon versus proton radiotherapy. Repertoires were generated with immunoSEQ multiplex PCR, while TCRdb's copy carries only in-frame clones and drops some. The sample consists of roughly 67,000 clones, approximately 90% of them appearing once. Specimen: peripheral blood, collected from a patient treated with photon-based radiotherapy. These receptor sequences come from a woman in her sixties or seventies with pancreatic cancer.

This clone was picked up a small number of times. The chain joins TRBV6-1 to TRBJ2-2; D gene ambiguous. The germline V gene encodes CDR1 MNHNS and CDR2 SASEGT. The ends were cut back, 3 bases at V and 5 bases at J, with 10 bases in the middle. The CDR3 contains 14 residues. CDR3 amino acids: CASSDLLGTGELFF. The CDR3 DNA reads TGTGCCAGCAGTGACCTTTTGGGGACCGGGGAGCTGTTTTTT.

This clone appeared a few times. V usage is TRBV4-2 and J usage is TRBJ1-3; a possible D gene is TRBD1 (6 bases). Between the trimmed V and J ends, which lost 2 bases and 4 bases, there was a span of 12 bases. Germline V gives CDR1 LGHNA, CDR2 YNFKEQ. The CDR3 length is 15 residues. CDR3 coding DNA: TGTGCCAGCAGCCAACAAACAGGGCTCGGAAACACCATATATTTT. This encodes CASSQQTGLGNTIYF.

The V gene is TRBV25-1, the J gene TRBJ1-5; TRBD1 is a possible D gene (6 bases). The V end was cut by 4 bases, the J end by 6 bases, with 13 bases between. CDR3 length: 14 residues. Germline V gene sequence: CDR1 MGHDK, CDR2 SYGVNS. Here the CDR3 reads CASSASGESQPQHF. CDR3 bases: TGTGCCAGCAGTGCTTCAGGGGAGAGTCAGCCCCAGCATTTT.

Here the CDR3 reads CASSQGQGRANEKLFF. CDR3 DNA: TGTGCCAGCAGCCAGGGACAGGGTAGGGCTAATGAAAAACTGTTTTTT. The gene calls are TRBV5-8 and TRBJ1-4, with 9 bases fitting TRBD1. The CDR3 is 16 residues long. Germline assignment: CDR1 SGHTS and CDR2 YDEGEE. J lost 3 bases, V lost 4 bases, and 7 bases had no gene match.

The genes are TRBV14 and TRBJ1-2; perhaps TRBD1 as D (5 bases). Trimming stripped 0 bases from V and 6 bases from J, with 17 bases between. Germline-derived CDR1 and CDR2 are SGHDN and FVKESK. This CDR3 is 16 amino acids long. The CDR3 coding sequence is TGTGCCAGCAGCCAAGACAATCCGGGGCAAGCGAATGGCTACACCTTC. This sequence encodes CASSQDNPGQANGYTF.

The CDR3 nucleotides read TGTGCCAGCAGCTTTCAACGGGAATCCTACGAGCAGTACTTC. Translated: CASSFQRESYEQYF. The chain recombines TRBV5-8 with TRBJ2-7; D may be TRBD2 (5 bases). V gave up 2 bases and J gave up 1 base, with 10 bases separating them. Germline V CDR1 and CDR2: SGHTS, YDEGEE. The CDR3 is made up of 14 amino acids.

J is TRBJ1-4 and V is TRBV4-1, with D unclear. CDR1 MGHRA and CDR2 YSYEKL come from the germline V gene. This CDR3 is built from 16 residues. The V end was cut by 3 bases, the J end by 7 bases, with 18 bases between. CDR3 in DNA: TGCGCCAGCAGCCACTCGCCACGCTCGGAGGGTGAAAAACTGTTTTTT. It yields the protein CASSHSPRSEGEKLFF.

The chain combines TRBV15 with TRBJ2-4; D perhaps matches TRBD2 (5 bases). This CDR3 spans 16 amino acids. Between the trimmed V and J ends, which lost 0 bases and 8 bases, there was a span of 17 bases. Germline CDR1 and CDR2: LNHNV and YYDKDF (reference sequence). The CDR3 sequence is CATSRDRRGTGDIQYF. DNA of the CDR3: TGTGCCACCAGCAGAGATAGGAGAGGAACCGGGGACATTCAGTACTTC.

The chain uses TRBV2 and TRBJ1-2, with TRBD1 matching over 7 bases. V was clipped by 7 bases and J by 8 bases; unmatched bases: 4. The CDR3 is 11 residues long. Germline CDR1 reads SNHLY; CDR2 reads FYNNEI. The CDR3: CASNTGEGYTF. CDR3 in DNA: TGTGCCAGCAATACAGGGGAGGGCTACACCTTC.

The sample holds one count of this clone. The chain uses TRBV7-3 and TRBJ1-1; D unresolved. CDR3 length: 14 amino acids. Germline values: CDR1 SGHTA, CDR2 FQGTGA. Trimming took 3 bases from V and 1 from J, leaving 9 bases between them. CDR3 DNA: TGTGCCAGCAGCTTCGGACGGAGGAACACTGAAGCTTTCTTT. Translated: CASSFGRRNTEAFF.

The rearrangement uses TRBV11-1 and TRBJ2-2; TRBD2 aligns across 14 bases. Germline V lookup: CDR1 SGHAT, CDR2 FQDESV (reference sequence). The trim removed 6 bases at V and 6 bases at J, leaving 3 bases unmatched. This CDR3 is built from 15 residues. CDR3 bases: TGTGCCAGCAGACGGACTAGCGGGAGGTCCGGGGAGCTGTTTTTT. Encoded protein: CASRRTSGRSGELFF. Complete variable domain (other parts from reference TRBV11-1 and TRBJ2-2): EAEVAQSPRYKITEKSQAVAFWCDPISGHATLYWYRQILGQGPELLVQFQDESVVDDSQLPKDRFSAERLKGVDSTLKIQPAELGDSAMYLCASRRTSGRSGELFFGEGSRLTVL.

The chain carries TRBV9 and TRBJ1-1; a possible D gene is TRBD1 (6 bases). Germline V gene sequence: CDR1 SGDLS, CDR2 YYNGEE. V was clipped by 3 bases and J by 6 bases, with 21 bases between them. There are 16 residues in the CDR3. The CDR3 DNA reads TGTGCCAGCAGCGCCTACCGGGGGGCCGCCGGGGCTGAAGCTTTCTTT. Encoded protein: CASSAYRGAAGAEAFF.

This chain uses TRBV6-5 with TRBJ1-1, with D possibly matching TRBD1 (5 bases). The CDR3 loop spans 14 amino acids. Germline V CDR1 and CDR2: MNHEY, SVGAGI. The V end was cut by 5 bases, the J end by 1 base, with 11 bases between. CDR3 nucleotide sequence: TGTGCCAGCAGTGCCCATGGACAGAACACTGAAGCTTTCTTT. It specifies CASSAHGQNTEAFF.

The chain uses TRBV6-5 and TRBJ1-1, with D hard to call. The V gene lost 4 bases and the J gene lost 3 bases, with 6 bases spanning the gap. The CDR3 is made up of 12 amino acids. The germline gives CDR1 MNHEY, CDR2 SVGAGI. The CDR3 sequence is CASSFRDTEAFF. The CDR3 DNA reads as TGTGCCAGCAGTTTCCGTGACACTGAAGCTTTCTTT.

This clone was observed a single time. This chain links TRBV14 with TRBJ2-1; D perhaps matches TRBD2 (6 bases). The V gene lost 0 bases and the J gene lost 2 bases, with 14 bases spanning the gap. CDR3 size: 17 residues. Germline CDR1 reads SGHDN; CDR2 reads FVKESK. DNA for the CDR3: TGTGCCAGCAGCCAAGATCGAGGGAGGACCCCCTACAATGAGCAGTTCTTC. It is translated as CASSQDRGRTPYNEQFF.

The chain has TRBV7-2 and TRBJ2-7; D gene uncertain. This CDR3 is 13 amino acids long. Germline loops: CDR1 SGHTA, CDR2 FQGNSA. V was clipped by 5 bases and J by 3 bases, with 11 bases between them. CDR3 in DNA: TGTGCCAGCAGCCTTCCCCCAAACTACGAGCAGTACTTC. It encodes CASSLPPNYEQYF.

This clone ranks as medium-sized. The CDR3 nucleotides read TGCAGCGTTGTTGCCGGTCTAGCGGGCTACGAGCAGTACTTC. Translated, it gives CSVVAGLAGYEQYF. This chain connects TRBV29-1 to TRBJ2-7; TRBD2 matches 8 bases. Germline values: CDR1 SQVTM, CDR2 ANQGSEA. V gave up 4 bases and J gave up 3 bases; unmatched junction bases: 8. The CDR3 loop spans 14 amino acids.

The CDR3 DNA sequence: TGCGCCAGCAGTGACACTAGCAACGAGCAGTACTTC. This gives the protein CASSDTSNEQYF. This rearrangement joins TRBV10-2 to TRBJ2-7; weak D call: TRBD2 (6 bases). This CDR3 spans 12 amino acids. Trimming shortened V by 3 bases and J by 5 bases, and 8 bases separated the two germline ends. CDR1 and CDR2 (germline): WSHSY, SAAADI.

Concerning this clone: One end of the junction does not line up with germline, which may come from a read error. V usage is TRBV27 and J usage is TRBJ2-3; 7 positions match TRBD2. The germline CDR1 and CDR2 sequences are MNHEY and SMNVEV (reference sequence). The CDR3 has 16 residues. The CDR3 sequence is CAISRGQAGSTDTQYF. CDR3 nucleotides: TGTGCCATCAGTCGGGGCCAAGCGGGGAGCACAGATACGCAGTATTTT.

The rearrangement uses TRBV11-2 and TRBJ1-1; 7 bases are a match to TRBD1. V dropped 2 bases and J dropped 0; count of bases not matched to a gene: 6. Germline V lookup: CDR1 SGHAT, CDR2 FQNNGV. The CDR3 extends over 16 amino acids. CDR3 residues: CASSLRGQVMNTEAFF. The CDR3 DNA reads as TGTGCCAGCAGCTTAAGGGGGCAGGTCATGAACACTGAAGCTTTCTTT.

V gene TRBV6-4 combines with J gene TRBJ2-2; D gene ambiguous. Germline CDR1 and CDR2: MRHNA and SNTAGT. There are 14 residues in the CDR3. Trimming removed 2 bases from V and 2 bases from J, with 6 bases in between. Here the CDR3 reads CASSDTPNTGELFF. CDR3 DNA sequence: TGTGCCAGCAGTGACACTCCTAACACCGGGGAGCTGTTTTTT.